The 30 T cell receptor beta chains in this list originate from one sample, sequenced in a study of T cells in Graves' hyperthyroidism and ophthalmopathy. RNA transcripts provided the source from which TCR beta CDR3 regions were amplified. With the HTBI primer set, the TCR CDR3 went through a first round of RT-PCR. One entry per CDR3 protein, called by TCRdb with MiXCR from the multiplex PCR reads. The sample carries 660,000 or so distinct CDR3 sequences, roughly 45% recorded once. Sequenced input: peripheral blood or thyroid tissue (not recorded which). All receptors come from an adult man with Graves' disease, either hyperthyroidism or ophthalmopathy (not recorded which).

This clonotype was seen only a few times. The DNA is omitted, as the CDR3 cannot be located on it reliably, and the CDR3 follows TCRdb's listing. This chain joins TRBV10-3 and TRBJ2-5. The CDR3 extends over 13 residues, inclusive of both ends. Germline V CDR1 and CDR2: ENHRY, SYGVKD. The CDR3 sequence: CASSSSGWETQYF.

The chain joins TRBV20-1 to TRBJ2-7, with 14 bases identical to TRBD2. The CDR3 sequence is 17 residues long. Germline V gene data show CDR1 as DFQATT and CDR2 as SNEGSKA (reference sequence). The CDR3 reads CSVTRDIGLAGGHEQYF. Written as DNA, the CDR3 is TGCAGCGTTACCCGGGACATAGGACTAGCGGGAGGCCACGAGCAGTACTTC.

This sequence joins TRBV7-9 and TRBJ1-6; D is perhaps TRBD1 (5 bases). V was trimmed by 8 bases and J by 9 bases, leaving 20 bases between them. The CDR3 has 15 amino acids. Germline values: CDR1 SEHNR, CDR2 FQNEAQ (reference sequence). For the CDR3, the DNA is TGTGCCAGCTCACCACTTGGGGGGACCCTTTCACCCCTCCACTTT. It encodes CASSPLGGTLSPLHF.

This clonotype appeared a few times. This rearrangement joins TRBV12-3 or TRBV12-4 to TRBJ2-5; D is ambiguous. Trimming pared 7 bases from V and 0 bases from J, leaving 12 bases between. The CDR3 sequence is 14 residues long. CDR3 DNA sequence: TGTGCCAGCACCCCCGGCACCTACCAAGAGACCCAGTACTTC. Its translation is CASTPGTYQETQYF.

This chain joins TRBV29-1 and TRBJ1-1; a possible D gene is TRBD1 (6 bases). V lost 3 bases and J 9 bases, leaving 11 bases between the germline ends. Germline values: CDR1 SQVTM, CDR2 ANQGSEA. This CDR3 has 11 residues. This CDR3 is CSVDGGAKAFF. CDR3 bases: TGCAGCGTTGACGGGGGGGCTAAAGCTTTCTTT.

This clonotype has just a few counts. This chain joins TRBV12-3 or TRBV12-4 and TRBJ1-1; D gene unclear. The CDR3 extends over 13 amino acids. Between the trimmed V and J ends, which lost 6 bases and 4 bases, there was a span of 12 bases. CDR3 bases: TGTGCCAGCAGGGTCGGGTGGGTCACTGAAGCTTTCTTT. It yields the protein CASRVGWVTEAFF.

A note on this clonotype: A much larger clone lies a single base off, so this may be a read error. The J gene is TRBJ1-2, the V gene TRBV7-9, with D possibly matching TRBD1 (5 bases). Germline V gene lookup returns CDR1 SEHNR and CDR2 FQNEAQ (reference sequence). This CDR3 has 12 amino acids. CDR3: CASSLGVHGYTF. The CDR3 nucleotides read TGCGCCAGCAGCTTAGGGGTCCATGGCTACACCTTC. Combining the CDR3 with reference TRBV7-9 and TRBJ1-2 gives the whole variable domain DTGVSQNPRHKITKRGQNVTFRCDPISEHNRLYWYRQTLGQGPEFLTYFQNEAQLEKSRLLSDRFSAERPKGSFSTLEIQRTEQGDSAMYLCASSLGVHGYTFGSGTRLTVV.

The chain uses TRBV29-1 and TRBJ1-1, with D possibly TRBD1 on 6 matching bases. The CDR3 has 14 amino acids. The V gene's germline CDR1 is SQVTM and CDR2 ANQGSEA. V shed 4 bases and J shed 3 bases, with 15 bases lying between them. CDR3 in DNA: TGCAGCGTTGGTTCAGGGGCCCAGTACACTGAAGCTTTCTTT. Residues: CSVGSGAQYTEAFF.

This chain uses TRBV29-1 with TRBJ1-6, with D perhaps TRBD1 (6 bases). Trimming took off 2 bases at V and 8 bases at J, with 10 bases between the two ends. The germline gives CDR1 SQVTM, CDR2 ANQGSEA. This CDR3 is built from 13 residues. The CDR3, as DNA: TGCAGCGTTGAATCCGGGGGCGATTCACCCCTCCACTTT. As protein: CSVESGGDSPLHF.

The chain joins TRBV7-9 to TRBJ1-2; possible D gene TRBD1, 5 bases. The germline CDR1 and CDR2 sequences are SEHNR and FQNEAQ (reference sequence). V lost 4 bases, J lost 8 bases, and 14 bases lay in between. The CDR3 has 13 amino acids. The CDR3 DNA reads TGTGCCAGCAGCTACAATCCGGGACGAGGCTACACCTTC. Its protein is CASSYNPGRGYTF.

V and J are TRBV11-1 and TRBJ1-1, with D perhaps TRBD1 (5 bases). The CDR3 covers 13 residues. V was shortened by 2 bases and J by 4 bases, with 8 bases between the two germline ends. The germline V gene has CDR1 SGHAT and CDR2 FQDESV (reference sequence). In DNA form, the CDR3 reads TGTGCCAGCAGCTTAATGGGGCCCACTGAAGCTTTCTTT. Translation: CASSLMGPTEAFF.

This clonotype came up a few times. CDR3 amino acids: CASISEGRGETQYF. The CDR3 region has the DNA TGTGCCAGCATCTCGGAGGGCCGGGGCGAGACCCAGTACTTC. This rearrangement joins TRBV6-5 to TRBJ2-5, with D perhaps TRBD2 (6 bases). Looked up from germline, CDR1 is MNHEY and CDR2 is SVGAGI. CDR3 length equals 14 residues. Trimming shortened V by 7 bases and J by 5 bases, and 17 bases separated the two germline ends.

This clonotype was counted only a few times. CDR3 sequence: CASRSGLAGGNTGELFF. The CDR3 bases are TGTGCCAGCAGGTCGGGACTAGCGGGAGGGAACACCGGGGAGCTGTTTTTT. This chain joins TRBV12-3 or TRBV12-4 and TRBJ2-2; 15 bases are shared with TRBD2. The CDR3 runs 17 residues. Trimming at V came to 6 bases and at J to 1 base, leaving 3 bases not matched to a gene.

This clonotype was observed a handful of times. The J gene is TRBJ1-1, the V gene TRBV2, with a tentative D call TRBD1 (5 bases). V lost 3 bases and J 1 base, leaving 15 bases between the germline ends. The CDR3 is 16 amino acids. Germline V gene lookup returns CDR1 SNHLY and CDR2 FYNNEI. CDR3 in amino acids: CASSEGIGGRNTEAFF. The CDR3 DNA follows: TGTGCCAGCAGTGAGGGGATCGGGGGGAGGAACACTGAAGCTTTCTTT.

This clonotype came up a few times. V gene TRBV2 combines with J gene TRBJ2-5; D is possibly TRBD2 (5 bases). The CDR3 length is 15 residues. Per germline, CDR1 SNHLY and CDR2 FYNNEI. Deletions cut 5 bases from V and 0 bases from J, with 13 bases between. CDR3 sequence (DNA): TGTGCCAGCAGTTTGAGTGGGGAGTACCAAGAGACCCAGTACTTC. Translated, it gives CASSLSGEYQETQYF.

About this clonotype: Possible read error: a much larger clone is one base away. The chain couples TRBV20-1 to TRBJ1-4, with unresolved D. Per germline, CDR1 DFQATT and CDR2 SNEGSKA (reference sequence). This CDR3 contains 14 residues. The CDR3 region is CNARVSKYNEKLFF. Written as DNA, the CDR3 is TGCAATGCTAGAGTGTCGAAGTATAATGAAAAACTGTTTTTT.

This clonotype was seen ten or more times. The chain combines TRBV9 with TRBJ2-7; D not resolved. CDR1 and CDR2 (germline): SGDLS, YYNGEE. This CDR3 has 14 residues. V lost 0 bases to trimming and J lost 5 bases, with 12 bases between them. The CDR3 spells CASSVAASLDEQYF. The CDR3 coding sequence is TGTGCCAGCAGCGTAGCGGCGAGTCTGGACGAGCAGTACTTC.

With respect to this clonotype: Since a much larger clone is just one base distant, this may be a read error. The chain combines TRBV2 with TRBJ1-4; 8 nucleotides align to TRBD1. The CDR3 is 15 residues long. Trimming took 6 bases from V and 10 from J; bases not matched to a gene: 13. The germline V gene has CDR1 SNHLY and CDR2 FYNNEI. CDR3 coding DNA: TGTGCCAGCAGCTTACTGGACAGGGAGGGTGGAAAACTGTTTTTT. Protein sequence: CASSLLDREGGKLFF.

The chain is built from TRBV29-1 and TRBJ2-5; TRBD2 matches at 14 bases. CDR3 length: 14 residues. The V segment lost 6 bases and the J segment 5 bases; nucleotides outside the gene matches: 5. The germline V gene has CDR1 SQVTM and CDR2 ANQGSEA. CDR3 protein: CSVEGLAGAETQYF. CDR3 in DNA: TGCAGCGTAGAGGGACTAGCGGGAGCTGAGACCCAGTACTTC.

This rearrangement joins TRBV7-9 to TRBJ1-5; no clear D. V was cut by 3 bases and J by 10 bases, with 16 bases left in between. The CDR3 spans 14 residues. Looked up from germline, CDR1 is SEHNR and CDR2 is FQNEAQ (reference sequence). The CDR3 nucleotides are TGTGCCAGCAGCTTGGGCGGCGGCAGCAGCCCCCAGCATTTT. Its translation is CASSLGGGSSPQHF.

This chain uses TRBV29-1 with TRBJ1-1; tentatively, D is TRBD1 (5 bases). Germline V gene lookup returns CDR1 SQVTM and CDR2 ANQGSEA. The CDR3 runs to 17 residues. Between the trimmed V and J ends, which lost 2 bases and 1 base, there was a span of 20 bases. CDR3 coding DNA: TGCAGCGTTGAAATGGGGCAGGGAAGGATCCCGAACACTGAAGCTTTCTTT. It codes for CSVEMGQGRIPNTEAFF.

The count of this clonotype is one. Since the CDR3 does not end with the conserved phenylalanine or tryptophan, this likely comes from a read error. The rearrangement uses TRBV7-8 and TRBJ1-1; D not certain. This CDR3 contains 13 residues. Germline V CDR1 and CDR2: SGHVS, FQNEAQ. Trimming stripped 5 bases from V and 5 bases from J, with 12 bases between. The CDR3 loop reads CASSPRGETEAFL. CDR3 coding DNA: TGTGCCAGCAGCCCCAGAGGCGAGACTGAAGCTTTCCTT.

The V gene is TRBV20-1, the J gene TRBJ2-5; a possible D gene is TRBD2 (5 bases). CDR1 and CDR2 (germline): DFQATT, SNEGSKA (reference sequence). Trimming removed 3 bases from V and 9 bases from J, with 23 bases in between. The CDR3 spans 15 residues. The CDR3 loop is CSARSPQGAGQPQYF. Written as DNA, the CDR3 is TGCAGTGCTAGGTCGCCCCAAGGCGCGGGTCAGCCCCAGTACTTC.

V and J are TRBV19 and TRBJ1-6, with TRBD1 as a possible D gene (5 bases). Germline V gives CDR1 LNHDA, CDR2 SQIVND (reference sequence). The germline V and J ends were trimmed by 7 bases and 3 bases, with 13 bases remaining between them. The CDR3 sequence is 15 residues long. The CDR3 protein is CASTPGGHYNSPLHF. CDR3 sequence (DNA): TGTGCCAGTACCCCGGGAGGACACTATAATTCACCCCTCCACTTT.

The rearrangement joins TRBV2 to TRBJ1-1; the match to TRBD1 covers 9 bases. Per the germline V gene, CDR1 is SNHLY and CDR2 is FYNNEI. CDR3 length equals 15 residues. The ends lost 7 bases at V and 0 bases at J; junction bases unmatched: 6. This chain's CDR3 is CASTIGTGMNTEAFF. The CDR3 DNA sequence: TGTGCCAGCACCATCGGGACAGGGATGAACACTGAAGCTTTCTTT.

At least ten counts were recorded for this clonotype. The CDR3 DNA follows: TGTGCCAGTCGGAGGGGCTATGGCTACACCTTC. Translation: CASRRGYGYTF. This chain links TRBV19 with TRBJ1-2, with a tentative D call TRBD1 (5 bases). The CDR3 spans 11 residues. Germline V CDR1 and CDR2: LNHDA, SQIVND (reference sequence). V was cut by 8 bases and J by 4 bases, with 8 bases left in between.

Of note for this clonotype: The conserved phenylalanine or tryptophan is not found at the CDR3 terminus, so this likely reflects a read error. The DNA is omitted, as the CDR3 cannot be located on it reliably, and the CDR3 follows TCRdb's listing. This rearrangement joins TRBV20-1 to TRBJ2-2; TRBD1 is the table's D call, not checked against the DNA. Ends included, the CDR3 has 10 residues. The germline CDR1 and CDR2 sequences are DFQATT and SNEGSKA (reference sequence). Here the CDR3 reads CSTSGSRDRG.

This rearrangement joins TRBV24-1 to TRBJ2-3; TRBD2 might be the D (6 bases). The CDR3 sequence is 14 residues long. V lost 0 bases and J 5 bases, leaving 8 bases between the germline ends. Germline CDR1 KGHDR, CDR2 SFDVKD. CDR3 sequence reads: CATSDLGGKDTQYF. CDR3 DNA sequence: TGTGCCACCAGTGATTTGGGAGGGAAAGATACGCAGTATTTT.

There are many counts of this clonotype. The chain couples TRBV7-9 to TRBJ1-2, with D perhaps matching TRBD1 (5 bases). This CDR3 contains 14 residues. Deletions cut 3 bases from V and 0 bases from J, with 8 bases between. Germline assignment: CDR1 SEHNR and CDR2 FQNEAQ (reference sequence). CDR3 sequence reads: CASSFDRANYGYTF. Here the CDR3 DNA reads TGTGCCAGCAGCTTTGACAGAGCTAACTATGGCTACACCTTC.

The rearrangement joins TRBV29-1 to TRBJ2-5, with D hard to call. V lost 5 bases, J lost 4 bases, and 11 bases lay in between. The CDR3 has 12 residues. In germline, CDR1 is SQVTM, CDR2 ANQGSEA. The CDR3 sequence is CSVRHGIETQYF. DNA for the CDR3: TGCAGCGTTCGCCATGGGATAGAGACCCAGTACTTC.